The clone carrying this TCR beta chain was recorded at least ten times. The target antigen is unknown. The authors produced cDNA by 5'RACE using 10-nucleotide random UMIs. TCRdb ran MiXCR on the 5' RACE reads and lists one entry per CDR3 protein. The sample carries more than 50,000 distinct CDR3 sequences, around 24% recorded once. The data originate from a study of neurological immune-mediated disorders. J was trimmed by 2 bases and V by 3 bases; bases with no gene match: 2. This CDR3 spans 14 amino acids. The germline V gene has CDR1 MNHEY and CDR2 SMNVEV (reference sequence). Study observations and caveats: No sharing of CDR3 amino acid sequences was observed among expanded clones across subjects, suggesting private repertoires in all groups.

Time point denoted: technical triplicate 2. The unsorted libraries were generated from a total of 2 million PBMCs, which had been stored in RNAlater at -80 C. This sequence originates from a man aged 55 to 70 with HTLV-1-associated myelopathy (HAM/TSP). V is TRBV27 and J is TRBJ1-1, with 8 bases fitting TRBD1. Sequences were obtained from PBMCs. The CDR3 sequence is CASSLGQANTEAFF. CDR3 coding DNA: TGTGCCAGCAGTTTGGGACAGGCAAACACTGAAGCTTTCTTT.